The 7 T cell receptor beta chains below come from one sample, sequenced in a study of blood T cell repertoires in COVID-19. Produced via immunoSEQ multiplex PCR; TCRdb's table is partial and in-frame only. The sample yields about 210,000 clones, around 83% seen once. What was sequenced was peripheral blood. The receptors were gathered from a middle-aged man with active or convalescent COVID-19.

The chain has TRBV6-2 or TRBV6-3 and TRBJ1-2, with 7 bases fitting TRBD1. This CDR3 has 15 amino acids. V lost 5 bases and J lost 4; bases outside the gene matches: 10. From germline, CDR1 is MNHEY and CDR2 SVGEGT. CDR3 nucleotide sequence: TGTGCCAGCAGTACGAGGAAGACAGGGATCTATGGCTACACCTTC. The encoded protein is CASSTRKTGIYGYTF.

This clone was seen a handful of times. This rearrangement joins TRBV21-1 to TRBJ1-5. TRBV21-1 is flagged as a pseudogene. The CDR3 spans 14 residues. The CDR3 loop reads CASSKTIVVQPQHF. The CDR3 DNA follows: TGTGCCAGCAGCAAAACCATCGTAGTTCAGCCCCAGCATTTT.

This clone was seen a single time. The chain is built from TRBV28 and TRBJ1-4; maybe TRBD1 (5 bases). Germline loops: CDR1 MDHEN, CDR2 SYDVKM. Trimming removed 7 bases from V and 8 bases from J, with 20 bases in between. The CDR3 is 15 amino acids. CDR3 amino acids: CASTIKESGREKLFF. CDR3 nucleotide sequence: TGTGCCAGCACCATTAAGGAGTCAGGGCGAGAAAAACTGTTTTTT.

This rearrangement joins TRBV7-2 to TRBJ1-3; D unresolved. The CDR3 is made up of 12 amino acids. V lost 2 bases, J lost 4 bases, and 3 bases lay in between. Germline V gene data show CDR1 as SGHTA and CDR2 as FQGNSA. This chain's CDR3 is CASSLSGNTIYF. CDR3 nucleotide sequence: TGTGCCAGCAGCTTATCGGGAAACACCATATATTTT.

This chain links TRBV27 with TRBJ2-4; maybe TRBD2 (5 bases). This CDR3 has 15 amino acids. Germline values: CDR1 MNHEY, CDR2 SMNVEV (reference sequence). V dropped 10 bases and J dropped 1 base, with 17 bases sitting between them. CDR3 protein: CATPDGDAAKNIQYF. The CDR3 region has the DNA TGTGCCACACCCGACGGGGATGCGGCCAAAAACATTCAGTACTTC.

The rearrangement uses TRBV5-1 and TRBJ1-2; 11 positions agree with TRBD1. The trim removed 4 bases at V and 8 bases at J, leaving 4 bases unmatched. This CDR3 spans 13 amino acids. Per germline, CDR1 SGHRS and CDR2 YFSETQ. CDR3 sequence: CASSEGQGGGYTF. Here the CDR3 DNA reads TGCGCCAGCAGCGAGGGACAGGGGGGAGGCTACACCTTC.

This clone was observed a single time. The CDR3 region is CASSSTSGATDTQYF. In nucleotides, the CDR3 is TGTGCCAGCAGCTCGACTAGCGGCGCTACAGATACGCAGTATTTT. V usage is TRBV11-2 and J usage is TRBJ2-3; 9 nucleotides align to TRBD2. V lost 4 bases, J lost 3 bases, and 5 bases stayed unmatched. This CDR3 comprises 15 residues. Germline assignment: CDR1 SGHAT and CDR2 FQNNGV.